The text below deals with one T cell receptor beta chain. Its specificity is not known. These data belong to a study of T cells after yellow fever vaccination. At the level of the study: Fractions of low cell number were prepared using SMART-Seq v4 Ultra Low Input. Study-wide points: The appearance of a small share of clonotypes in both CD4 and CD8 compartments was observed.

5'RACE template switching generated TCR cDNA, adding a universal primer site and UMIs. TCRdb processed the 5' RACE reads anew with MiXCR; each CDR3 protein has one entry. The data show 400,000 to 650,000 distinct CDR3 sequences, 20% to 25% seen once. This CDR3 has 15 residues. Trimming stripped 0 bases from V and 7 bases from J, with 14 bases between. Germline assignment: CDR1 SGHTA and CDR2 FQGNSA. V is TRBV7-2 and J is TRBJ2-3; perhaps TRBD2 as D (5 bases). The sequences come from PBMCs, collected less than 25 days after the first yellow fever vaccination. The TCR sequence derives from a man aged 18-30 years who received the YFV17D yellow fever vaccine. The CDR3 is CASSLARGGLYTQYF. The CDR3 nucleotides are TGTGCCAGCAGCTTAGCGCGTGGCGGACTTTATACGCAGTATTTT.